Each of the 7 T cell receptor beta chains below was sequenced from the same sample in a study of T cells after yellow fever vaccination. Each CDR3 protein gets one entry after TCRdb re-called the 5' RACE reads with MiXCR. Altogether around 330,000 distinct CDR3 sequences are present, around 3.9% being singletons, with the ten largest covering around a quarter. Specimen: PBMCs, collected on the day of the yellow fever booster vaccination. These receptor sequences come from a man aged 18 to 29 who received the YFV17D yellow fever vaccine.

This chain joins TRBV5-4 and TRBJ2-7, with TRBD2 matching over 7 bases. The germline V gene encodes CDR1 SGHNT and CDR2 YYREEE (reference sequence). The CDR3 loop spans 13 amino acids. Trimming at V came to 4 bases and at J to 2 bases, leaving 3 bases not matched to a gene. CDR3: CASSPGTTYEQYF. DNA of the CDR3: TGTGCCAGCAGCCCGGGGACTACCTACGAGCAGTACTTC. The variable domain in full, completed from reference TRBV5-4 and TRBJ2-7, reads ETGVTQSPTHLIKTRGQQVTLRCSSQSGHNTVSWYQQALGQGPQFIFQYYREEENGRGNFPPRFSGLQFPNYSSELNVNALELDDSALYLCASSPGTTYEQYFGPGTRLTVT.

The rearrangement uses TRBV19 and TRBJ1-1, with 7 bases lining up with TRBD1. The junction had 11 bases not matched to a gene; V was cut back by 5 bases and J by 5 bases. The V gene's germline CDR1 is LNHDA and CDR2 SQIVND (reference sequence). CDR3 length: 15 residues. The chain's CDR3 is CASSSGTAGKTEAFF. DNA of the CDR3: TGTGCCAGTAGTTCGGGGACAGCGGGGAAAACTGAAGCTTTCTTT.

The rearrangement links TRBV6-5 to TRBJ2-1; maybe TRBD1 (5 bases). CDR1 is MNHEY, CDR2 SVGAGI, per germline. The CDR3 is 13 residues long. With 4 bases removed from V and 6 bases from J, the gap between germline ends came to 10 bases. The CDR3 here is CASSSGSLNEQFF. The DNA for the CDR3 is TGTGCCAGCAGTTCAGGGTCCCTCAATGAGCAGTTCTTC.

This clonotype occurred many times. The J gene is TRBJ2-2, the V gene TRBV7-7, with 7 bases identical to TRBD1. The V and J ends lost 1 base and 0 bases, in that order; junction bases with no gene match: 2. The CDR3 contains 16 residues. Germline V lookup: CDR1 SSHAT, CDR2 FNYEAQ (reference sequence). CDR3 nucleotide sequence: TGTGCCAGCAGCTTAGGGGGGACAGCGAACACCGGGGAGCTGTTTTTT. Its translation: CASSLGGTANTGELFF. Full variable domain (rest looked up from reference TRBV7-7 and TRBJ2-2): GAGVSQSPRYKVTKRGQDVTLRCDPISSHATLYWYQQALGQGPEFLTYFNYEAQPDKSGLPSDRFSAERPEGSISTLTIQRTEQRDSAMYRCASSLGGTANTGELFFGEGSRLTVL.

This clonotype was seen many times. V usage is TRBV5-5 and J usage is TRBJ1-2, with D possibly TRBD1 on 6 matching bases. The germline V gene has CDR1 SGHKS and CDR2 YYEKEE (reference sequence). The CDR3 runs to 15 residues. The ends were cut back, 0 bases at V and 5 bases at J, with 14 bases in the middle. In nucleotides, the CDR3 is TGTGCCAGCAGCTTGGTAGTCGGGGGCCGGTATGGCTACACCTTC. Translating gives CASSLVVGGRYGYTF.

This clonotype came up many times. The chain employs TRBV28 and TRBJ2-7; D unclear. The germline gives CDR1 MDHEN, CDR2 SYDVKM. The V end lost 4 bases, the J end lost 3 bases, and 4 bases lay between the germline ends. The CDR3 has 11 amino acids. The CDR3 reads CASSSLYEQYV. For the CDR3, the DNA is TGTGCCAGCAGTTCTCTCTACGAGCAGTACGTC.

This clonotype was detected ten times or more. The CDR3 here is CASSLPADTQYF. Here the CDR3 DNA reads TGCGCCAGCAGCTTGCCCGCAGATACGCAGTATTTT. The chain has TRBV5-1 and TRBJ2-3; unclear D gene. V lost 1 base to trimming and J lost 4 bases, with 4 bases between them. The CDR3 sequence is 12 residues long. Germline V gene lookup returns CDR1 SGHRS and CDR2 YFSETQ.